This TCR beta chain derives from a study of blood T cells in healthy people across ages. It was with a sample-barcoded 5' primer and a J-beta primer mix that a second PCR of about 6 to 11 cycles was run. TCRdb re-called the 5' RACE reads with MiXCR, one entry per CDR3 protein. This table has 1.5 million to 2 million distinct CDR3 sequences, about two fifths appearing once. The V end was cut by 3 bases, the J end by 7 bases, with 13 bases between. This CDR3 spans 13 amino acids. This receptor was taken from a human donor in good health. The chain recombines TRBV12-3 or TRBV12-4 with TRBJ2-7, with TRBD1 as a possible D gene (5 bases). The source material was blood. The CDR3 nucleotides read TGTGCCAGCAGTTTCGGACAATTAGGAGAGCAGTACTTC. This codes for CASSFGQLGEQYF.